Shown below are 9 T cell receptor beta chains from a single sample sequenced in a study of T cell changes during pregnancy in multiple sclerosis. Data came from immunoSEQ multiplex PCR; TCRdb stores just in-frame clones and leaves some out. The sample has 80,000 to 130,000 clones, 85% to 95% seen once. The starting material was peripheral blood, obtained in the second trimester of pregnancy. The receptors were sampled from a female donor with multiple sclerosis, enrolled in a pregnancy study.

The rearrangement joins TRBV19 to TRBJ2-7, with D perhaps TRBD2 (6 bases). Germline V lookup: CDR1 LNHDA, CDR2 SQIVND (reference sequence). CDR3 size: 16 residues. V dropped 0 bases and J dropped 5 bases, with 17 bases sitting between them. CDR3 nucleotide sequence: TGTGCCAGTAGTATAGATGGAGGAGGGGTGAGGGACGAGCAGTACTTC. This codes for CASSIDGGGVRDEQYF.

The V gene is TRBV14, the J gene TRBJ1-4; D might be TRBD1 (5 bases). The CDR3 consists of 17 residues. Germline CDR1 SGHDN, CDR2 FVKESK. The V end lost 0 bases, the J end lost 2 bases, and 13 bases lay between the germline ends. The CDR3 DNA is TGTGCCAGCAGCCAAGAACGGCTACGGGGGACTAATGAAAAACTGTTTTTT. This translates into CASSQERLRGTNEKLFF.

V gene TRBV7-9 combines with J gene TRBJ2-1, with D maybe TRBD2 (6 bases). The germline gives CDR1 SEHNR, CDR2 FQNEAQ (reference sequence). The length of the CDR3 is 15 residues. V dropped 2 bases and J dropped 2 bases, with 10 bases sitting between them. The CDR3 here is CASSLLSGAYNEQFF. The CDR3 DNA follows: TGTGCCAGCAGCTTATTGTCGGGAGCCTACAATGAGCAGTTCTTC.

CDR3 protein: CASSPKGRDFYNEQFF. The CDR3 DNA follows: TGCGCCAGCAGCCCTAAAGGGCGGGACTTCTACAATGAGCAGTTCTTC. V and J are TRBV5-1 and TRBJ2-1; perhaps TRBD2 as D (6 bases). The ends were cut back, 4 bases at V and 3 bases at J, with 17 bases in the middle. From germline, CDR1 is SGHRS and CDR2 YFSETQ. The CDR3 contains 16 residues.

The rearrangement links TRBV11-2 to TRBJ2-7; 9 bases align to TRBD1. Germline values: CDR1 SGHAT, CDR2 FQNNGV. There are 14 residues in the CDR3. The trim removed 5 bases at V and 3 bases at J, leaving 5 bases unmatched. The CDR3 DNA follows: TGTGCCAGCAGCCCGGACAGGGGACGCTACGAGCAGTACTTC. It codes for CASSPDRGRYEQYF.

The table lists this clone with a count of one. This sequence joins TRBV5-1 and TRBJ2-1; 13 positions match TRBD2. The CDR3 covers 19 residues. Trimming at V came to 4 bases and at J to 4 bases, leaving 14 bases not matched to a gene. Germline V CDR1 and CDR2: SGHRS, YFSETQ. CDR3 in DNA: TGCGCCAGCAGCCGGACCGGGACTAGCGGGATTGGGGGATACAATGAGCAGTTCTTC. Translation: CASSRTGTSGIGGYNEQFF.

The V and J genes are TRBV5-1 and TRBJ2-7; 9 nucleotides agree with TRBD1. Unmatched junction bases numbered 6, after V lost 4 bases and J lost 1 base. The CDR3 extends over 15 amino acids. Germline V CDR1 and CDR2: SGHRS, YFSETQ. The CDR3, as DNA: TGCGCCAGCAGCGGACGACAGGGGGGATCCTACGAGCAGTACTTC. Translating it yields CASSGRQGGSYEQYF.

This clone was observed once. The chain links TRBV7-9 to TRBJ1-1; D remains unclear. The V gene's germline CDR1 is SEHNR and CDR2 FQNEAQ (reference sequence). Between the trimmed V and J ends, which lost 2 bases and 0 bases, there was a span of 10 bases. This CDR3 comprises 15 residues. The CDR3 protein is CASSLNQAMNTEAFF. Here the CDR3 DNA reads TGTGCCAGCAGCTTAAATCAGGCTATGAACACTGAAGCTTTCTTT.

This rearrangement joins TRBV15 to TRBJ2-6; TRBD1 matches 8 bases. The CDR3 has 19 amino acids. The germline V gene encodes CDR1 LNHNV and CDR2 YYDKDF (reference sequence). V lost 4 bases to trimming and J lost 0 bases; unmatched junction nucleotides: 11. For the CDR3, the DNA is TGTGCCACCAGCATTAGTGACAGGGGTTATCCCTCTGGGGCCAACGTCCTGACTTTC. Amino acids: CATSISDRGYPSGANVLTF.